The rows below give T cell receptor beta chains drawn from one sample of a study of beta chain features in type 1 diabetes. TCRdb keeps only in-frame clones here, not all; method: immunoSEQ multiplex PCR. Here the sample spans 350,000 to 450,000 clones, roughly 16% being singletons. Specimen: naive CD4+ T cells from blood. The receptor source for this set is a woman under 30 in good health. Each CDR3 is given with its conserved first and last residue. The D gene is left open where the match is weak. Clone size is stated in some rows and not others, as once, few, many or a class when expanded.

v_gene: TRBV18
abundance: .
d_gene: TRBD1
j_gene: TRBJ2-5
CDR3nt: TGTGCCAGCTCACCACGACAGGGTAGGCTCGGAGAGACCCAGTACTTC
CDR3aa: CASSPRQGRLGETQYF

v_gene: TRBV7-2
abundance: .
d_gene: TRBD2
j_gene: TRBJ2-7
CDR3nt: TGTGCCAGCAGCTTTGACTCGGGAGGGCCGAAAGAGCAGTACTTC
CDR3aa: CASSFDSGGPKEQYF

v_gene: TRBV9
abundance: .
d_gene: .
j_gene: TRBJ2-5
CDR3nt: TGTGCCAGCAGCGCGGGACTCCAAGAGACCCAGTACTTC
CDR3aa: CASSAGLQETQYF

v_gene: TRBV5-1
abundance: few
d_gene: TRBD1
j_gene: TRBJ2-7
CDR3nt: TGCGCCAGCAGCTTGTTCGCTAGACAGGGACGAGGCGAGCAGTACTTC
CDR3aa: CASSLFARQGRGEQYF

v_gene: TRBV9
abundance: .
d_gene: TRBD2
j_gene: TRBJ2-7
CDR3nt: TGTGCCAGCAGCTTAACCGGGACTAGCGACGAGCAGTACTTC
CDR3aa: CASSLTGTSDEQYF

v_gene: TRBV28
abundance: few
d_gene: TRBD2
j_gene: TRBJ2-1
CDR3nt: TGTGCCAGCACCCTAGCGGGGGTCTCCTACAATGAGCAGTTCTTC
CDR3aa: CASTLAGVSYNEQFF

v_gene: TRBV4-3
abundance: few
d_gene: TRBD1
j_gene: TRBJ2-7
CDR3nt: TGCGCCAGCAGCCTTGGCCGGGACAGGCGCTCCTACGAGCAGTACTTC
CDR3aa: CASSLGRDRRSYEQYF

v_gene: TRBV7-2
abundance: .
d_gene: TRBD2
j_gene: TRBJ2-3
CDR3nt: TGTGCCAGCAGCTTAGTCCCTAGCGGGGGGCGCACAGATACGCAGTATTTT
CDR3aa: CASSLVPSGGRTDTQYF

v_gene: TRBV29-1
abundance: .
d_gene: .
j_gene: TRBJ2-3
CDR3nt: TGCAGCGTTGAATCCCAGTCAGATACGCAGTATTTT
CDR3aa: CSVESQSDTQYF

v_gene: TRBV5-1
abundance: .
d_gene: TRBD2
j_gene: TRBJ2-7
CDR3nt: TGCGCCAGCAGCTTCGGACTAGCGGGGTCCTACGAGCAGTACTTC
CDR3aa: CASSFGLAGSYEQYF

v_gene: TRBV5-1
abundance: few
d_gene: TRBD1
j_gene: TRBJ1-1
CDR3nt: TGCGCCAGCAGCTTGATAGGGACAGCTCTGAACACTGAAGCTTTCTTT
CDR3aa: CASSLIGTALNTEAFF

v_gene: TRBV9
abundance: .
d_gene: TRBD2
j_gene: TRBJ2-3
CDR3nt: TGTGCCAGCAGCGTAGTCGGACTAGCGGGGACCACAGATACGCAGTATTTT
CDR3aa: CASSVVGLAGTTDTQYF

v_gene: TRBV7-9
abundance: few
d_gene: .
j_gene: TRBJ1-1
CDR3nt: TGTGCCAGCAGCTTACAGGGGAAGGCTGAAGCTTTCTTT
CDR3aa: CASSLQGKAEAFF

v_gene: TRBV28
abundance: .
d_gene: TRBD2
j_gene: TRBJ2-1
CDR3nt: TGTGCCAGTATAAGCGGGAGAGAAGTCGTCGATGAGCAGTTCTTC
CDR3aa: CASISGREVVDEQFF

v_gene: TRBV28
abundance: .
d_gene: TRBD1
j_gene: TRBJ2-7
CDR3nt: TGTGCCAGCAGGACCGGACAGGGTTTTTTGAACGAGCAGTACTTC
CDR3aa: CASRTGQGFLNEQYF

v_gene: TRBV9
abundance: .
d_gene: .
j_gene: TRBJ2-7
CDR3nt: TGTGCCAGCAGCGTAGCGGGACATACCTACGAGCAGTACTTC
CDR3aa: CASSVAGHTYEQYF

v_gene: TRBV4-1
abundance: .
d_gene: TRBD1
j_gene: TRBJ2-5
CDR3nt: TGCGCCAGCAGCCAAATGACAGGGGGAGTGACCCAGTACTTC
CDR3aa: CASSQMTGGVTQYF

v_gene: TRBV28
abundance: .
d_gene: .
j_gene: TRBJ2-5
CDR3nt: TGTGCCAGCAGTTTAGCGGTAGAGACCCAGTACTTC
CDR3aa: CASSLAVETQYF

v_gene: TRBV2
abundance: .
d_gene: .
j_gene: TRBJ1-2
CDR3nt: TGTGCCAGCAGTGCGATTGAGGCAGCTAACTATGGCTACACCTTC
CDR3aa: CASSAIEAANYGYTF

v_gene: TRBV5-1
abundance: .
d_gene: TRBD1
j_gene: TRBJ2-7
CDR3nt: TGCGCCAGCAGCTTACAGGGGGCCCTCGGCGGCTCCTACGAGCAGTACTTC
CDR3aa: CASSLQGALGGSYEQYF

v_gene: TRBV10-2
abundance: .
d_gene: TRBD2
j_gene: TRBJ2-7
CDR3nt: TGCGCCAGCAGCCGAGGGACTAGCGGGATCCCCTACGAGCAGTACTTC
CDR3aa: CASSRGTSGIPYEQYF

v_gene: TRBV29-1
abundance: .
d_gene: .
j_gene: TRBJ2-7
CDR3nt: TGCAGCGTTTTGGAGACTAGGGGATTCTACGAGCAGTACTTC
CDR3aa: CSVLETRGFYEQYF

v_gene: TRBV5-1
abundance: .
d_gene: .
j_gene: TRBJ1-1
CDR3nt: TGCGCCAGCAGTTCCCGGGAGAACACTGAAGCTTTCTTT
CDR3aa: CASSSRENTEAFF

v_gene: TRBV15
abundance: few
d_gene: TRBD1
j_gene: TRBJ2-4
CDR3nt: TGTGCCACCAGCAGAACACTGACAGGGTCGAAAAACATTCAGTACTTC
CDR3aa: CATSRTLTGSKNIQYF

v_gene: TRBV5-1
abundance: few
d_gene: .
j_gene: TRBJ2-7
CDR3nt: TGCGCCAGCAGCTTGGTGGAGGGGGCGGATTACGAGCAGTACTTC
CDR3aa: CASSLVEGADYEQYF

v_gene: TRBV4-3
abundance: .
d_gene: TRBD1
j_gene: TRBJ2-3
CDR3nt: TGCGCCAGCAGCCAGGGACAGGGACCAGATACGCAGTATTTT
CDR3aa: CASSQGQGPDTQYF

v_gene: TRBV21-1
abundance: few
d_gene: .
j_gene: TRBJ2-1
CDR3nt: TGTGCCAGCAGCAAAGGGACTAGCGGAAACAATGAGCAGTTCTTC
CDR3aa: CASSKGTSGNNEQFF

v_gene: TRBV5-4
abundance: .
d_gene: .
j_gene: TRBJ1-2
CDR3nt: TGTGCCAGCAGCTTGTCTTCAGGGGACTATGGCTACACCTTC
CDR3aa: CASSLSSGDYGYTF

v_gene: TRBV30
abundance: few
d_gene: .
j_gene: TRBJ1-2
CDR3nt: TGTGCCTGGAGTGTTCAAGGCTCGGGCTATGGCTACACCTTC
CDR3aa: CAWSVQGSGYGYTF

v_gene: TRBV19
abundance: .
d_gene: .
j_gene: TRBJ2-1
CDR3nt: TGTGCCAGTAGTATCGGGGTAGTGTTCAATGAGCAGTTCTTC
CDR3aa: CASSIGVVFNEQFF

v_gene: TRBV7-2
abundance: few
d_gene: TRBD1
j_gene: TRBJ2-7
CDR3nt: TGTGCCAGCAGCTTTGGTCTACAGGGGTACGAGCAGTACTTC
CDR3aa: CASSFGLQGYEQYF

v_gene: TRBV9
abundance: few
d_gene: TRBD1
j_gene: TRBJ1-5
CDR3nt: TGTGCCAGCAGCGGAGGACAGGGTATGAGCAATCAGCCCCAGCATTTT
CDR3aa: CASSGGQGMSNQPQHF

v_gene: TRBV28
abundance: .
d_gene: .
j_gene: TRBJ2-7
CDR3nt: TGTGCCAGCAGTCCAAGTAAAAGCGGAGCCTCCGAGCAGTACTTC
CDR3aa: CASSPSKSGASEQYF

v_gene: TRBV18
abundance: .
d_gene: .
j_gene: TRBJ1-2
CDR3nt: TGTGCCAGCTCACCACCGGCAGGTCGTAACTATGGCTACACCTTC
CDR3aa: CASSPPAGRNYGYTF

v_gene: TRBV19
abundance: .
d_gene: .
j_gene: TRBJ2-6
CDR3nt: TGTGCCAGTAGATGGACCGGGACACCCTGGGGGGCCAACGTCCTGACTTTC
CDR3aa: CASRWTGTPWGANVLTF